A single sample is the source of the 15 T cell receptor beta chains below, sequenced in a study of OX40 agonist ivuxolimab in advanced cancers. Assay used: immunoSEQ multiplex PCR; TCRdb lists only in-frame clones, some missing. The top ten hold roughly 0.59% of the sample, which has 65,000 to 85,000 clones, 70% to 90% seen once. Sequencing used CD4+ or CD8+ T cells sorted from blood, obtained in a trial of the OX40 agonist ivuxolimab. These receptors all come from an adult with an advanced solid tumor such as melanoma, head and neck, liver or kidney cancer.

This rearrangement joins TRBV11-3 to TRBJ2-5; 7 bases fit TRBD1. Germline V gives CDR1 SGHNT, CDR2 YENEEA. The length of the CDR3 is 17 residues. V lost 1 base, J lost 1 base, and 9 bases stayed unmatched. The CDR3 loop is CASSLGRGSTSQETQYF. The CDR3 nucleotides are TGTGCCAGCAGCTTAGGCAGGGGGTCTACCAGCCAAGAGACCCAGTACTTC.

J is TRBJ2-5 and V is TRBV7-9; weak D call: TRBD1 (5 bases). The DNA end is a closer match to TRBJ2-7, so the J assignment may be wrong. The germline V gene encodes CDR1 SEHNR and CDR2 FQNEAQ (reference sequence). The CDR3 is 12 amino acids. DNA of the CDR3: TGTGCCAGCAGCGCACAGGTTTACGAGCAGTACTTC. It translates to CASSAQVYEQYF.

The chain recombines TRBV2 with TRBJ2-1, with D perhaps matching TRBD2 (6 bases). Per the germline V gene, CDR1 is SNHLY and CDR2 is FYNNEI. The length of the CDR3 is 13 residues. V was trimmed by 4 bases and J by 5 bases, leaving 9 bases between them. The CDR3 DNA is TGTGCCAGCAGTGGGGACTGGAACAATGAGCAGTTCTTC. It is translated as CASSGDWNNEQFF. The full variable domain, completed using reference TRBV2 and TRBJ2-1, is EPEVTQTPSHQVTQMGQEVILRCVPISNHLYFYWYRQILGQKVEFLVSFYNNEISEKSEIFDDQFSVERPDGSNFTLKIRSTKLEDSAMYFCASSGDWNNEQFFGPGTRLTVL.

Comments on this clone: One end of the junction does not line up with germline, which may come from a read error. The chain links TRBV18 to TRBJ2-1, with TRBD1 matching 8 bases. The CDR3 consists of 15 residues. Germline V gene lookup returns CDR1 KGHSH and CDR2 LQKENI. In DNA, the CDR3 is TGTGCCAGCTCCCCACGACAGGGGTCTAGCAATGAGCAGTTCTTC. Protein product: CASSPRQGSSNEQFF.

V and J are TRBV20-1 and TRBJ2-5; D unresolved. The V gene's germline CDR1 is DFQATT and CDR2 SNEGSKA (reference sequence). The CDR3 is 11 residues long. Deletions cut 6 bases from V and 4 bases from J, with 9 bases between. CDR3: CSASFGETQYF. For the CDR3, the DNA is TGCAGTGCCAGTTTCGGAGAGACCCAGTACTTC.

This clone was counted between two and nine times. The chain employs TRBV19 and TRBJ1-1; maybe TRBD1 (6 bases). Trimming pared 3 bases from V and 0 bases from J, leaving 17 bases between. Germline loops: CDR1 LNHDA, CDR2 SQIVND (reference sequence). The CDR3 runs 17 residues. CDR3 loop: CASSIRQVGWMNTEAFF. The DNA of the CDR3 is TGTGCCAGTAGTATTCGACAGGTTGGATGGATGAACACTGAAGCTTTCTTT. The full variable domain, its missing parts supplied by reference TRBV19 and TRBJ1-1, is DGGITQSPKYLFRKEGQNVTLSCEQNLNHDAMYWYRQDPGQGLRLIYYSQIVNDFQKGDIAEGYSVSREKKESFPLTVTSAQKNPTAFYLCASSIRQVGWMNTEAFFGQGTRLTVV.

The J gene is TRBJ2-2, the V gene TRBV29-1, with D perhaps matching TRBD2 (7 bases). This CDR3 is 13 amino acids long. V gave up 4 bases and J gave up 11 bases, with 17 bases separating them. Germline V gene sequence: CDR1 SQVTM, CDR2 ANQGSEA. The CDR3 sequence: CSVGTGGALELFF. CDR3 DNA: TGCAGCGTTGGAACTGGGGGGGCTTTAGAGCTGTTTTTT.

V gene TRBV7-9 combines with J gene TRBJ1-4; maybe TRBD1 (6 bases). V lost 3 bases to trimming and J lost 0 bases, with 8 bases between them. The germline V gene has CDR1 SEHNR and CDR2 FQNEAQ (reference sequence). This CDR3 is built from 15 residues. CDR3 in DNA: TGTGCCAGCAGCTTCTGGACAGCAACTAATGAAAAACTGTTTTTT. Its protein product is CASSFWTATNEKLFF.

The V and J genes are TRBV10-3 and TRBJ1-6; D not certain. The CDR3 runs 13 residues. The V and J ends lost 0 bases and 8 bases respectively, with 5 bases between them. Germline values: CDR1 ENHRY, CDR2 SYGVKD. Here the CDR3 reads CAISESKDSPLHF. The CDR3, as DNA: TGTGCCATCAGTGAGTCTAAGGATTCACCCCTCCACTTT.

The CDR3 loop reads CASSLMGPSTDTQYF. The CDR3 DNA reads as TGCGCCAGCAGCTTGATGGGACCGAGCACAGATACGCAGTATTTT. The V gene is TRBV5-1, the J gene TRBJ2-3, with D perhaps matching TRBD1 or TRBD2 (5 bases each). Germline lookup yields CDR1 SGHRS and CDR2 YFSETQ. The V gene lost 1 base and the J gene lost 0 bases, with 9 bases spanning the gap. The CDR3 has 15 amino acids.

The CDR3 coding sequence is TGCGCCAGCTCCTTGGGAGGACAGGGAGACTACGAGCAGTACTTC. This encodes CASSLGGQGDYEQYF. The chain joins TRBV5-1 to TRBJ2-7; 8 bases are shared with TRBD1. The ends lost 7 bases at V and 3 bases at J; junction bases unmatched: 12. The CDR3 loop spans 15 amino acids. CDR1 is SGHRS and CDR2 is YFSETQ in the germline V gene.

The chain carries TRBV5-5 and TRBJ1-6; tentatively, D is TRBD1 (6 bases). V was cut by 4 bases and J by 4 bases, with 12 bases left in between. The CDR3 covers 15 residues. Germline-derived CDR1 and CDR2 are SGHKS and YYEKEE (reference sequence). CDR3 sequence: CASSTSGQYNSPLHF. CDR3 in DNA: TGTGCCAGCAGCACCTCGGGACAATATAATTCACCCCTCCACTTT. The full variable domain, its missing parts supplied by reference TRBV5-5 and TRBJ1-6, is DAGVTQSPTHLIKTRGQQVTLRCSPISGHKSVSWYQQVLGQGPQFIFQYYEKEERGRGNFPDRFSARQFPNYSSELNVNALLLGDSALYLCASSTSGQYNSPLHFGNGTRLTVT.

The chain recombines TRBV11-2 with TRBJ2-5; 7 bases agree with TRBD1. This CDR3 region has 16 residues. Trimming at V came to 1 base and at J to 4 bases, leaving 9 bases not matched to a gene. Germline CDR1 is SGHAT and CDR2 is FQNNGV. The chain's CDR3 is CASSLVQGYPTETQYF. Here the CDR3 DNA reads TGTGCCAGCAGCTTAGTACAGGGGTATCCAACAGAGACCCAGTACTTC.

The chain employs TRBV27 and TRBJ2-1; 9 bases line up with TRBD1. In germline, CDR1 is MNHEY, CDR2 SMNVEV (reference sequence). The length of the CDR3 is 14 residues. J was trimmed by 7 bases and V by 5 bases; bases with no gene match: 6. CDR3 region: CASSPRTGDNEQFF. Written as DNA, the CDR3 is TGTGCCAGCAGTCCCCGGACAGGGGATAATGAGCAGTTCTTC.

The V and J genes are TRBV2 and TRBJ1-5; D might be TRBD1 (6 bases). The CDR3 totals 16 residues. V lost 4 bases and J lost 0, with 13 bases in between. CDR1 and CDR2 (germline): SNHLY, FYNNEI. As DNA, the CDR3 is TGTGCCAGCAGTGGACAGGCAAGTATTAGCAATCAGCCCCAGCATTTT. It specifies CASSGQASISNQPQHF.